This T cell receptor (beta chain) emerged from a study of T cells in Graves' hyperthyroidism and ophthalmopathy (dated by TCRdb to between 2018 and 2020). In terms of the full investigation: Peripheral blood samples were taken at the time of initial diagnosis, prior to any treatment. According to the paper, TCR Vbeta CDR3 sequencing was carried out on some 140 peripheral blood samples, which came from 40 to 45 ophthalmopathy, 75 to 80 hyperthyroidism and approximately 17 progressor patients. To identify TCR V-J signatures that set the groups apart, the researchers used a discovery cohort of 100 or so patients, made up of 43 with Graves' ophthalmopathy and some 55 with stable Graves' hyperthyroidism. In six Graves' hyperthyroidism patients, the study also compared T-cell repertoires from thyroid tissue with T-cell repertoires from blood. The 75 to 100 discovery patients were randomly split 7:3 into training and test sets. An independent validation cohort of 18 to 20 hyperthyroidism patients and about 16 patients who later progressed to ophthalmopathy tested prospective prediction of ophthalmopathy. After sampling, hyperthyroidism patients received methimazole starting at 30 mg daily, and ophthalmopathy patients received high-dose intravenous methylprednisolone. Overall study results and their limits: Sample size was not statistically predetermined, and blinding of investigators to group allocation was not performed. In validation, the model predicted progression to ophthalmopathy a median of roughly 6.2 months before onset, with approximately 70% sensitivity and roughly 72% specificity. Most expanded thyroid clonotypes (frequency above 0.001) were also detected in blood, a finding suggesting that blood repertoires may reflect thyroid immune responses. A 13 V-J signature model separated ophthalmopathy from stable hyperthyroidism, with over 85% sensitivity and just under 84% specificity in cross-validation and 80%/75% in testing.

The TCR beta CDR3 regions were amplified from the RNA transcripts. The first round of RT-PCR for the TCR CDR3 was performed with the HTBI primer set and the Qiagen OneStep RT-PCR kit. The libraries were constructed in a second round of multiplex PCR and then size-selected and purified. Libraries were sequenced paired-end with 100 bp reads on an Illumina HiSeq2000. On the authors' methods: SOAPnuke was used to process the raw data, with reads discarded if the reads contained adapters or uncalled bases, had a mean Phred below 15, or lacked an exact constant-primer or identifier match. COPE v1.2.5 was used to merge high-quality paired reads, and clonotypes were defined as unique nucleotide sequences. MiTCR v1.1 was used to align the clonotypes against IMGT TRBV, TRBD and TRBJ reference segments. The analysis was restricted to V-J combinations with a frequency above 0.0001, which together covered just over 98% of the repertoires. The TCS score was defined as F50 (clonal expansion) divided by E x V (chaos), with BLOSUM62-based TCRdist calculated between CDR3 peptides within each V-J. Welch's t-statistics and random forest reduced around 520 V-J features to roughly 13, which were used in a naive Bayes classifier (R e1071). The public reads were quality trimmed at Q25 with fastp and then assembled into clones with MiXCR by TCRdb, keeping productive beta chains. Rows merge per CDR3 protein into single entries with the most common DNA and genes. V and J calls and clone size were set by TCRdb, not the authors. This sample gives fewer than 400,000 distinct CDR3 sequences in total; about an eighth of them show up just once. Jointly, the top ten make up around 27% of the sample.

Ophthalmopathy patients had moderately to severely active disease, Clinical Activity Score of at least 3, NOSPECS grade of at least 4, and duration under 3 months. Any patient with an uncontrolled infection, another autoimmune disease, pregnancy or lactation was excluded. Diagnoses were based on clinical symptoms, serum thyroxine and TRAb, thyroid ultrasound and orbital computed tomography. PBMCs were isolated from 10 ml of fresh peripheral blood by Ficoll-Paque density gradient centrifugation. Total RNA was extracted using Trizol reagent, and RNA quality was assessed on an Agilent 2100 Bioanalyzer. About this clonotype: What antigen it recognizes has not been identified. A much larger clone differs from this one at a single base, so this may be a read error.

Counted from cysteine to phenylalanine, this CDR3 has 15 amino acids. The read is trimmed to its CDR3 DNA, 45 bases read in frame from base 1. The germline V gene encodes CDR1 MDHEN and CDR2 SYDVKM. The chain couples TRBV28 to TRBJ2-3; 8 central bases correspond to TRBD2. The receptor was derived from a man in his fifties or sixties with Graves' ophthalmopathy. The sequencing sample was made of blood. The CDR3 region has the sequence CASGLPGGYFDTQYF. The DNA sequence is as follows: TGTGCCAGCGGTTTACCGGGAGGGTATTTTGATACGCAGTATTTT.